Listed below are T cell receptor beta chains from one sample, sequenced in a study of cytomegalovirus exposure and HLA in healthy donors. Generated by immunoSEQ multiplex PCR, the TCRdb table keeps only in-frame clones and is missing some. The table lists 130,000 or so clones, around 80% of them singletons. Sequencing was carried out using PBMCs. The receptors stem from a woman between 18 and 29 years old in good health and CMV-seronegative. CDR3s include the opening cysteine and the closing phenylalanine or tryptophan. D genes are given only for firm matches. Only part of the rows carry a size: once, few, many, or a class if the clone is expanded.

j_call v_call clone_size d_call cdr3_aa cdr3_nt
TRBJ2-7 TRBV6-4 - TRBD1 CASSELIGQVSYEQYF TGTGCCAGCAGTGAACTCATCGGACAGGTATCCTACGAGCAGTACTTC
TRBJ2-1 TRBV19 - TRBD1 CAISSKDRAYNEQFF TGTGCCATAAGTAGTAAGGACAGGGCCTACAATGAGCAGTTCTTC
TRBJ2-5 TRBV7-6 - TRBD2 CASSSSWGAGVETQYF TGTGCCAGCAGCTCTTCCTGGGGCGCGGGGGTGGAGACCCAGTACTTC
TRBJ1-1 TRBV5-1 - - CASSPPTGIGNTEAFF TGCGCCAGCAGCCCGCCCACAGGGATCGGGAACACTGAAGCTTTCTTT
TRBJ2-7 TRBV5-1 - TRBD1 CASSAQGQHYEQYF TGCGCCAGCAGCGCGCAGGGACAGCACTACGAGCAGTACTTC
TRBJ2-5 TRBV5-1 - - CASSRLEVVETQYF TGCGCCAGCAGCCGACTAGAGGTAGTGGAGACCCAGTACTTC
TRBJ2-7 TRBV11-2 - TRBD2 CASRAPGRGYEQYF TGTGCCAGCAGGGCACCCGGGAGGGGGTACGAGCAGTACTTC
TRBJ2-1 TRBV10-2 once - CASSDWTSTYNEQFF TGCGCCAGCAGTGATTGGACTTCAACCTACAATGAGCAGTTCTTC
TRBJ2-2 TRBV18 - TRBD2 CASTPKAGPYTGELFF TGTGCCAGCACCCCGAAAGCGGGGCCCTACACCGGGGAGCTGTTTTTT
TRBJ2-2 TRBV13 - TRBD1 CASSERGQGTGGELFF TGTGCCAGCAGCGAAAGGGGACAGGGAACGGGCGGGGAGCTGTTTTTT
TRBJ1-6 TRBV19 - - CASTQQAVSYNSPLHF TGTGCCAGTACTCAACAGGCCGTCTCCTATAATTCACCCCTCCACTTT
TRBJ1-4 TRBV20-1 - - CSARAYEKLFF TGCAGTGCTAGGGCATATGAAAAACTGTTTTTT
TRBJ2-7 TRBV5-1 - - CASSWGDSPYEQYF TGCGCCAGCAGCTGGGGGGACAGTCCCTACGAGCAGTACTTC
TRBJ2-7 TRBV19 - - CASSIDLARHYEQYF TGTGCCAGTAGTATAGACCTAGCGCGACACTACGAGCAGTACTTC
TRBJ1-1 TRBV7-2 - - CASSPRGGGNTEAFF TGTGCCAGCAGCCCCCGGGGAGGGGGGAACACTGAAGCTTTCTTT
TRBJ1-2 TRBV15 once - CATSRDRSGFSMIGYTF TGTGCCACCAGCAGAGATCGGTCAGGTTTCTCCATGATCGGCTACACCTTC
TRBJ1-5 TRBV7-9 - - CASSPTAEEKPQHF TGTGCCAGCAGCCCAACAGCGGAGGAGAAGCCCCAGCATTTT
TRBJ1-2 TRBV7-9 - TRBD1 CASSPPVTGFGYTF TGTGCCAGCAGCCCCCCGGTGACAGGGTTCGGCTACACCTTC
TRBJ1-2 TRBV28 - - CASSSTPTQGYGYTF TGTGCCAGCAGTTCCACCCCGACTCAGGGATATGGCTACACCTTC
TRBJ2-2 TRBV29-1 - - CSVWGDGTGELFF TGCAGCGTCTGGGGGGACGGTACTGGGGAGCTGTTTTTT
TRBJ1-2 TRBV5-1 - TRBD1 CASSRGQGAVGYTF TGCGCCAGCAGCAGGGGACAGGGGGCTGTTGGCTACACCTTC
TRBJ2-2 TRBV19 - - CASSIDLRGRTRGELFF TGTGCCAGTAGTATAGATCTAAGAGGGCGAACCCGGGGGGAGCTGTTTTTT
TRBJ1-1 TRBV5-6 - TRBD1 CASSFLGGPEAFF TGTGCCAGCAGCTTTCTAGGGGGCCCTGAAGCTTTCTTT
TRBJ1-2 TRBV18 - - CASSPVIRVSGYGYTF TGTGCCAGCTCACCAGTCATCAGGGTGTCTGGCTATGGCTACACCTTC
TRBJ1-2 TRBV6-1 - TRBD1 CASGQGASGGYTF TGTGCCAGCGGACAGGGGGCTTCAGGTGGCTACACCTTC
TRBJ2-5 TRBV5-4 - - CASSLTLGHETQYF TGTGCCAGCAGCTTAACCCTAGGTCATGAGACCCAGTACTTC
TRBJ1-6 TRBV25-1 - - CASSAGLNSPLHF TGTGCCAGCAGTGCGGGGTTGAATTCACCCCTCCACTTT
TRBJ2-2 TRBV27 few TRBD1 CASSSPDRRQGELFF TGTGCCAGCAGTTCGCCGGACAGGAGACAAGGGGAGCTGTTTTTT
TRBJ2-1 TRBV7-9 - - CASSFQNNEQFF TGTGCCAGCAGCTTCCAGAACAATGAGCAGTTCTTC
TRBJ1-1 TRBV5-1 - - CASSLKGGTEAFF TGCGCCAGCAGCTTAAAGGGGGGGACTGAAGCTTTCTTT
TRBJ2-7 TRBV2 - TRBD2 CASSLTSGSYSSSYEQYF TGTGCCAGCAGTTTGACTAGCGGGAGCTACTCTAGCTCCTACGAGCAGTACTTC
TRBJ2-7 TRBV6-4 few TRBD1 CASSFRTGGSYEQYF TGTGCCAGCAGTTTCAGGACAGGGGGCTCCTACGAGCAGTACTTC
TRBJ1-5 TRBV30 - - CAWSGHLNQPQHF TGTGCCTGGAGTGGGCACCTCAATCAGCCCCAGCATTTT
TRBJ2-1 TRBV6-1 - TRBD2 CASSAQRGGRYNEQFF TGTGCCAGCAGTGCCCAGCGGGGGGGCAGGTACAATGAGCAGTTCTTC
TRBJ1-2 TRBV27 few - CASSSTWGGNGYTF TGTGCCAGCAGTTCCACTTGGGGGGGAAATGGCTACACCTTC
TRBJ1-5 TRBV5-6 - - CASSFQGSLNQLQHF TGTGCCAGCAGCTTTCAGGGGAGCCTCAATCAGCTCCAGCATTTT
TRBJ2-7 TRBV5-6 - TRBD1 CASSLWGTGVHEQYF TGTGCCAGCAGCTTGTGGGGGACAGGGGTCCACGAGCAGTACTTC
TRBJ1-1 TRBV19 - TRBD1 CASTPIKTTGSNTEAFF TGTGCCAGTACCCCTATTAAAACGACAGGGTCAAACACTGAAGCTTTCTTT
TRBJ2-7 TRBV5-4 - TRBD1 CASSSLDRVKEGEQYF TGTGCCAGCAGCTCCCTAGACAGGGTAAAAGAAGGCGAGCAGTACTTC
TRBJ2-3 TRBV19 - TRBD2 CASSPIATSGADTQYF TGTGCCAGTAGTCCCATTGCGACTAGCGGGGCAGATACGCAGTATTTT
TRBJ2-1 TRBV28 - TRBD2 CASSSPRTSGGLGYNEQFF TGTGCCAGCAGTTCTCCTCGGACTAGCGGGGGATTGGGCTACAATGAGCAGTTCTTC
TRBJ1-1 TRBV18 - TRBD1 CASSPLTRGELEAFF TGTGCCAGCTCACCATTAACCAGGGGGGAACTAGAAGCTTTCTTT
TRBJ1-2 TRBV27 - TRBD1 CASSSPGQFNYGYTF TGTGCCAGCAGTTCCCCGGGACAGTTTAACTATGGCTACACCTTC
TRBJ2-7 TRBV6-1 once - CAGGTQFYEQYF TGTGCGGGAGGGACACAATTCTACGAGCAGTACTTC
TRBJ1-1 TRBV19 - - CASSVSYRDTEAFF TGTGCCAGTAGTGTCTCTTACAGGGACACTGAAGCTTTCTTT
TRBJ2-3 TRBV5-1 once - CASSGQTGLTDTQYF TGCGCCAGCAGCGGCCAGACGGGACTCACAGATACGCAGTATTTT
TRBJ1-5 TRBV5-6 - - CASSLEGDYSNQPQHF TGTGCCAGCAGCTTGGAAGGCGACTATAGCAATCAGCCCCAGCATTTT
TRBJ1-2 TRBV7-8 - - CASSPRGGLTPARGYTF TGTGCCAGCAGCCCAAGGGGGGGCCTTACTCCCGCGCGTGGCTACACCTTC
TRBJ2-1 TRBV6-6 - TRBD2 CASTIAGENYNEQFF TGTGCCAGCACTATAGCGGGGGAGAACTACAATGAGCAGTTCTTC
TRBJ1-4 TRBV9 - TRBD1 CASSAGTGSEKLFF TGTGCCAGCAGCGCCGGGACAGGGTCGGAAAAACTGTTTTTT